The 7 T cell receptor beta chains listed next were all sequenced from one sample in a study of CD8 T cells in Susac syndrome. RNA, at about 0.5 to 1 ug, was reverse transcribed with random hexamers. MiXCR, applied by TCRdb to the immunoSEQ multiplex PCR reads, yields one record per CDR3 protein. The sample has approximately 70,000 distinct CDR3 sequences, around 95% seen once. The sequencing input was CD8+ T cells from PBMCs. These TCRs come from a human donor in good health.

CDR3 amino acids: CASSVEGLNNQPQHF. The CDR3 bases are TGTGCCAGCAGCGTTGAGGGTCTAAACAATCAGCCCCAGCATTTT. The genes are TRBV9 and TRBJ1-5; D is uncertain. With 2 bases removed from V and 3 bases from J, the gap between germline ends came to 12 bases. Germline V lookup: CDR1 SGDLS, CDR2 YYNGEE. The CDR3 length is 15 residues.

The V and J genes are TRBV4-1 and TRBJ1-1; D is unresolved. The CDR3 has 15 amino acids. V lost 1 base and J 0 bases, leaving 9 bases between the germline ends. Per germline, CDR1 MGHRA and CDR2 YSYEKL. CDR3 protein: CASSQGEGMNTEAFF. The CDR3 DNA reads TGCGCCAGCAGCCAAGGGGAAGGCATGAACACTGAAGCTTTCTTT.

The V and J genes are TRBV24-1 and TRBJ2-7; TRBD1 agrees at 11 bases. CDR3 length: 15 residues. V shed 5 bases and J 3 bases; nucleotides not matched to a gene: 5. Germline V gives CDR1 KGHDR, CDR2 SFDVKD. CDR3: CATSVSDRGLYEQYF. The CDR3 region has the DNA TGTGCCACCAGTGTCTCGGACAGGGGGCTCTACGAGCAGTACTTC.

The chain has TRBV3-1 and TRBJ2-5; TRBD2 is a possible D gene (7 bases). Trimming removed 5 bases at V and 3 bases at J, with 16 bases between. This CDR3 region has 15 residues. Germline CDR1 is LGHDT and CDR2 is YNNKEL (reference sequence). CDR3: CASSAGATGEETQYF. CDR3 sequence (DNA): TGTGCCAGCAGCGCGGGGGCCACGGGAGAAGAGACCCAGTACTTC.

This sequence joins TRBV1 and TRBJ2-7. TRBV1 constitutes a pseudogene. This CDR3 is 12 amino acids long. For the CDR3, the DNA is TGCACCAGCAGCCAAAGCTCCTACGAGCAGTACTTC. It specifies CTSSQSSYEQYF.

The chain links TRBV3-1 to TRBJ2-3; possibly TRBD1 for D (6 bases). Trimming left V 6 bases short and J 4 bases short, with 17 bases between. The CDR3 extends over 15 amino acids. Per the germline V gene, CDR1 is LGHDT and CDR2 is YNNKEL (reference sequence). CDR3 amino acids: CASSLYEAGADTQYF. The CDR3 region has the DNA TGTGCCAGCAGTCTATACGAGGCAGGGGCAGATACGCAGTATTTT.

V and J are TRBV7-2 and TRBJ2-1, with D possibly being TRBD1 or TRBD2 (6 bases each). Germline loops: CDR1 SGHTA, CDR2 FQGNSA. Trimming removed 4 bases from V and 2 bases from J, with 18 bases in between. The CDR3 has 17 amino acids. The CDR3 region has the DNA TGTGCCAGCAGCTCGAAGGAGGGGGGACCCCCCTACAATGAGCAGTTCTTC. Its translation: CASSSKEGGPPYNEQFF.